The source of this TCR beta chain is a study of cytomegalovirus exposure and HLA in healthy donors. This PCR relied on a set of 60 Vbeta primers and 13 Jbeta primers. The table came from immunoSEQ multiplex PCR; TCRdb's copy has only in-frame clones and leaves some out. Among 150,000 or so clones listed, around four fifths were seen once. The J segment lost 7 bases and the V segment lost 8 bases, leaving 11 bases of the junction unmatched. This CDR3 has 14 residues. Germline loops: CDR1 MGHRA, CDR2 YSYEKL. The rearrangement joins TRBV4-1 to TRBJ1-1, with 9 bases aligning to TRBD1. The sequencing input was PBMCs. The source is a young man in good health and CMV-seropositive. CDR3: CASHSGYRGHEAFF. The DNA for the CDR3 is TGCGCCAGCCACAGTGGGTACAGGGGGCATGAAGCTTTCTTT.